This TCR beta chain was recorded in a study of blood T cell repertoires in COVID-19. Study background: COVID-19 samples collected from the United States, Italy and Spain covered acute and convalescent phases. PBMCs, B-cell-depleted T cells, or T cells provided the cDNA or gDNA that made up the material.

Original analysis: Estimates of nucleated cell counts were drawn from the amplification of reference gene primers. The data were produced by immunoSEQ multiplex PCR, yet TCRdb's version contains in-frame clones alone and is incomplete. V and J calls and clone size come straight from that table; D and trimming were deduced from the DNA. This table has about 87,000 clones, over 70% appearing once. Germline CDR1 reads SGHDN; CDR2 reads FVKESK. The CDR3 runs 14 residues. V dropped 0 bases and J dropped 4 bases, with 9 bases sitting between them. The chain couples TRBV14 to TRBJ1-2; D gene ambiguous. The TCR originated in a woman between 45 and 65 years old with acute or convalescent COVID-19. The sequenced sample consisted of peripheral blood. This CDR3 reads CASSQDLPLYGYTF. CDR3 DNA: TGTGCCAGCAGCCAAGACCTCCCCCTCTATGGCTACACCTTC.